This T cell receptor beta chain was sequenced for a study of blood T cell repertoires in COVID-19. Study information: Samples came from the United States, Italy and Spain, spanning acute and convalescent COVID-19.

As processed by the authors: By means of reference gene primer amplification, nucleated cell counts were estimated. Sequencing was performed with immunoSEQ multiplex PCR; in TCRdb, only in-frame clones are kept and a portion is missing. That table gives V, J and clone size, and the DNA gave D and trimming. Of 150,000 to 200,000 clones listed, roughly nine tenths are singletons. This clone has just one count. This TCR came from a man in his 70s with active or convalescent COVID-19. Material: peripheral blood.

CDR3 sequence reads: CASRIQGARGSPLHF. The CDR3 DNA reads TGTGCCAGCAGAATCCAGGGGGCGCGGGGCTCACCCCTCCACTTT. The chain has TRBV3-1 (or the pseudogene TRBV3-2) and TRBJ1-6; 8 bases line up with TRBD1. The V gene end was trimmed by 6 bases and the J gene end by 10 bases; junction bases not matched to a gene: 11. Germline values: CDR1 LGHDT, CDR2 YNNKEL (reference sequence). CDR3 length: 15 amino acids.